This TCR beta chain is from a study of blood T cell repertoires in COVID-19. Across the study: The United States, Italy and Spain provided the acute and convalescent COVID-19 samples. In each case, the material was cDNA or gDNA derived from T cells, B-cell-depleted T cells, or PBMCs.

V was cut by 2 bases and J by 4 bases, with 15 bases left in between. The length of the CDR3 is 16 residues. Germline values: CDR1 MDHEN, CDR2 SYDVKM. In the original workflow: Reference gene primer amplification gave estimated nucleated cell counts. Sequencing used immunoSEQ multiplex PCR; TCRdb keeps in-frame clones, though not all of them. The DNA gave D and trimming, while V, J and clone size come from that table. The table includes fewer than 200,000 clones, 80% to 85% detected once. This clonotype was sampled from a woman aged 70-85 years with COVID-19, enrolled during active disease. Sequencing was done on a sample of peripheral blood. This chain uses TRBV28 with TRBJ1-3; tentative D call: TRBD1 (6 bases). The CDR3 sequence: CASSLGGGGHGNTIYF. The DNA of the CDR3 is TGTGCCAGCAGTTTAGGAGGCGGGGGGCACGGAAACACCATATATTTT.